This TCR beta chain was found in a study of blood T cells in healthy people across ages. Broader study findings: A roughly linear fall in TCR beta diversity per million T cells was seen with increasing age.

The authors ran a second PCR of roughly 6 to 12 cycles using a sample-barcoded 5' primer and a J-beta primer mix. TCRdb reprocessed the 5' RACE reads with MiXCR, giving one entry per CDR3 protein. The table has about 1 million distinct CDR3 sequences, around 45% seen once. Around 9.4 milliliters was the volume of peripheral blood drawn from each donor. Per sample, a minimum of 6.5 million PBMCs were isolated. On this clonotype itself: Its antigen is undetermined. The junction and the germline gene differ at one end; a read error may be behind it.

The CDR3 is 16 residues long. Germline V lookup: CDR1 SGHRS, CDR2 YFSETQ. The TCR originated in a woman aged 60-70 years in good health. This chain links TRBV5-1 with TRBJ2-1; 12 nucleotides agree with TRBD2. Sequencing was performed on blood. DNA for the CDR3: TGCGCCAGCAGCTCGCCGGGACTAGCGGGCTACAATGGGCAGTTCTTC. This sequence encodes CASSSPGLAGYNGQFF.